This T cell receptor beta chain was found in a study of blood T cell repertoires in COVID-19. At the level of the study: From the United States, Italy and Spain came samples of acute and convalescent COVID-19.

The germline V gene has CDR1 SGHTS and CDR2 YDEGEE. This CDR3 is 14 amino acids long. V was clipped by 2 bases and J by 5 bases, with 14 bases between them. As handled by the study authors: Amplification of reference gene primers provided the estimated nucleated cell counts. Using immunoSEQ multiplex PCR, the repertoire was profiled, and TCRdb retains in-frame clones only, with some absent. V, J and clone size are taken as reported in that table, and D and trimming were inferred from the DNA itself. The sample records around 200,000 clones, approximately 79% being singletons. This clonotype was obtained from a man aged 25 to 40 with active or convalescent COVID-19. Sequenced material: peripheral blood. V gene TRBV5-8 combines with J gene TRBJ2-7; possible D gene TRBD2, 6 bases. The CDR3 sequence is CASSLSGVVHEQYF. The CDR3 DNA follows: TGTGCCAGCAGCTTATCGGGAGTCGTCCACGAGCAGTACTTC.